This entry lists 30 T cell receptor beta chains sequenced from one sample in a study of T-cell memory formation after mild COVID-19. MiXCR, applied by TCRdb to the 5' RACE reads, yields one record per CDR3 protein. The sample contains roughly 35,000 distinct CDR3 sequences, roughly 20% of which appear only once. Material: PBMCs or a T cell subset sorted from them (not recorded which). The receptors stem from an adult who had mild COVID-19 (a few samples of this study predate the infection). Cell type and time point are not known.

In this sample, this clonotype turned up many times. The CDR3 nucleotides are TGCGCCAGCAGCGCCAACGGAATATATGGCTACACCTTC. Its protein product is CASSANGIYGYTF. The rearrangement uses TRBV5-1 and TRBJ1-2; D unclear. V shed 4 bases and J shed 5 bases, with 12 bases lying between them. The germline CDR1 and CDR2 sequences are SGHRS and YFSETQ. There are 13 residues in the CDR3.

This clonotype was seen repeatedly, ten times or more. The V gene is TRBV12-3 or TRBV12-4, the J gene TRBJ2-1; TRBD1 is a possible D gene (5 bases). V was clipped by 1 base and J by 2 bases, with 9 bases between them. The CDR3 length is 15 residues. CDR3: CASSLGRVTYNEQFF. The CDR3 coding sequence is TGTGCCAGCAGTTTAGGCAGGGTCACCTACAATGAGCAGTTCTTC.

This clonotype was detected many times. V is TRBV19 and J is TRBJ2-1; TRBD1 agrees at 9 bases. The V and J ends lost 7 bases and 6 bases, in that order; junction bases with no gene match: 4. The CDR3 is 13 amino acids. The germline CDR1 and CDR2 sequences are LNHDA and SQIVND (reference sequence). CDR3: CASKQTGGNEQFF. Written as DNA, the CDR3 is TGTGCCAGTAAACAGACAGGGGGCAATGAGCAGTTCTTC.

This clonotype has ten or more counts. The chain is built from TRBV4-1 and TRBJ2-6; 11 positions agree with TRBD1. The length of the CDR3 is 18 residues. The V gene end was trimmed by 4 bases and the J gene end by 3 bases; junction bases not matched to a gene: 8. Per germline, CDR1 MGHRA and CDR2 YSYEKL. The CDR3 here is CASSRGQGAVFGANVLTF. The CDR3 region has the DNA TGCGCCAGCAGCCGAGGACAGGGGGCAGTCTTTGGGGCCAACGTCCTGACTTTC.

This clonotype was counted many times. This chain links TRBV5-1 with TRBJ2-1; maybe TRBD1 (5 bases). The germline V gene has CDR1 SGHRS and CDR2 YFSETQ. V gave up 1 base and J gave up 5 bases, with 10 bases separating them. The CDR3 is made up of 14 amino acids. CDR3 coding DNA: TGCGCCAGCAGCTTGAAAGGGGCGGACAATGAGCAGTTCTTC. Translated: CASSLKGADNEQFF.

This clonotype appeared many times. The V and J genes are TRBV20-1 and TRBJ2-6; perhaps TRBD1 as D (7 bases). CDR3 length: 17 residues. Deletions cut 1 base from V and 3 bases from J, with 16 bases between. Per the germline V gene, CDR1 is DFQATT and CDR2 is SNEGSKA (reference sequence). CDR3 sequence: CSARAAEGAVGANVLTF. In DNA form, the CDR3 reads TGCAGTGCTAGAGCTGCGGAGGGGGCTGTTGGGGCCAACGTCCTGACTTTC.

This clonotype came up many times. This rearrangement joins TRBV10-3 to TRBJ2-1, with D possibly being TRBD1 (5 bases). Trimming shortened V by 3 bases and J by 0 bases, and 12 bases separated the two germline ends. This CDR3 comprises 16 residues. From germline, CDR1 is ENHRY and CDR2 SYGVKD. Here the CDR3 reads CAISDIRASSYNEQFF. In DNA form, the CDR3 reads TGTGCCATCAGTGACATCAGGGCGAGCTCCTACAATGAGCAGTTCTTC.

This clonotype was seen ten or more times. The J gene is TRBJ1-2, the V gene TRBV30, with TRBD1 as a possible D gene (5 bases). V was pared by 4 bases and J by 2 bases, with 14 bases between. Germline values: CDR1 GTSNPN, CDR2 SVGIG (reference sequence). CDR3 length: 14 residues. The CDR3 loop reads CAWTLAGINYGYTF. The CDR3 nucleotides are TGTGCCTGGACGCTGGCAGGGATCAACTATGGCTACACCTTC. The whole variable domain, remainder taken from reference TRBV30 and TRBJ1-2, is SQTIHQWPATLVQPVGSPLSLECTVEGTSNPNLYWYRQAAGRGLQLLFYSVGIGQISSEVPQNLSASRPQDRQFILSSKKLLLSDSGFYLCAWTLAGINYGYTFGSGTRLTVV.

This clonotype was seen many times. V is TRBV30 and J is TRBJ1-3, with D possibly matching TRBD1 (5 bases). This CDR3 has 13 residues. Germline V gene lookup returns CDR1 GTSNPN and CDR2 SVGIG (reference sequence). Trimming took off 1 base at V and 14 bases at J, with 18 bases between the two ends. The CDR3, as DNA: TGTGCCTGGAGTGGGGGCGTTCGACGGACACTATATTTT. Its translation: CAWSGGVRRTLYF. Using reference TRBV30 and TRBJ1-3 for the parts outside the CDR3, the full variable domain is SQTIHQWPATLVQPVGSPLSLECTVEGTSNPNLYWYRQAAGRGLQLLFYSVGIGQISSEVPQNLSASRPQDRQFILSSKKLLLSDSGFYLCAWSGGVRRTLYFGEGSWLTVV.

This clonotype appeared many times. V and J are TRBV5-6 and TRBJ2-7; maybe TRBD2 (5 bases). The CDR3 extends over 15 amino acids. Per the germline V gene, CDR1 is SGHDT and CDR2 is YYEEEE. V lost 0 bases to trimming and J lost 3 bases, with 13 bases between them. The CDR3, as DNA: TGTGCCAGCAGCTTGGCCCAGCGGAGACGCTACGAGCAGTACTTC. It translates to CASSLAQRRRYEQYF.

The rearrangement uses TRBV5-5 and TRBJ2-7; TRBD1 agrees at 8 bases. Germline loops: CDR1 SGHKS, CDR2 YYEKEE (reference sequence). V shed 1 base and J 6 bases; nucleotides not matched to a gene: 9. The CDR3 has 15 amino acids. Written as DNA, the CDR3 is TGTGCCAGCAGCTTGCTCAGTGGACAGGGTCGCGAGCAGTACTTC. It yields the protein CASSLLSGQGREQYF.

This clonotype was counted many times. The DNA is left out, because the CDR3 cannot be placed on it with certainty; the CDR3 is given as TCRdb lists it. V gene TRBV5-1 combines with J gene TRBJ1-2; TRBD1 is the table's D call and was not checked against the DNA. The CDR3 sequence runs 15 residues, both termini included. Germline V gene data show CDR1 as SGHRS and CDR2 as YFSETQ. The CDR3 reads CASSQDAPAASAYTF.

This clonotype was seen many times. The J gene is TRBJ1-6, the V gene TRBV6-5; D is unresolved. V was cut by 6 bases and J by 1 base, with 13 bases left in between. Germline CDR1 MNHEY, CDR2 SVGAGI. This CDR3 has 16 amino acids. For the CDR3, the DNA is TGTGCCAGCAGCCCCGGTCATAGATCCTATAATTCACCCCTCCACTTT. This sequence encodes CASSPGHRSYNSPLHF.

This clonotype was recorded at least ten times. The rearrangement links TRBV11-2 to TRBJ2-3, with 7 bases lining up with TRBD2. CDR1 and CDR2 from the germline V gene are SGHAT and FQNNGV. CDR3 length equals 19 residues. Trimming cost V 4 bases and J 2 bases; bases outside gene matches: 18. In nucleotides, the CDR3 is TGTGCCAGCAGCTCACCCGGGCTAGCGGCTAAAAAGTACACAGATACGCAGTATTTT. This encodes CASSSPGLAAKKYTDTQYF.

This clonotype showed up many times. This chain connects TRBV12-3 or TRBV12-4 to TRBJ1-3, with D possibly TRBD1 on 5 matching bases. The length of the CDR3 is 15 residues. Trimming removed 8 bases from V and 0 bases from J, with 14 bases in between. CDR3 protein: CASRRGAHSGNTIYF. The CDR3 DNA reads TGTGCCAGCCGGAGGGGCGCCCACTCTGGAAACACCATATATTTT.

This clonotype was observed many times. This chain joins TRBV30 and TRBJ2-3; D not resolved. This CDR3 has 12 amino acids. Trimming took off 2 bases at V and 4 bases at J, with 7 bases between the two ends. The germline V gene has CDR1 GTSNPN and CDR2 SVGIG (reference sequence). The CDR3 DNA is TGTGCCTGGAGTAAGCAGTCAGATACGCAGTATTTT. Translation gives CAWSKQSDTQYF.

V and J are TRBV5-6 and TRBJ1-1; no reliable D call. Looked up from germline, CDR1 is SGHDT and CDR2 is YYEEEE. V shed 0 bases and J shed 7 bases, with 10 bases lying between them. This CDR3 comprises 13 residues. The CDR3 DNA sequence: TGTGCCAGCAGCTTGGGGGCGCGAAGTGAAGCTTTCTTT. Translated, it gives CASSLGARSEAFF.

The table lists this clonotype with many counts. This chain joins TRBV29-1 and TRBJ2-2; D is unclear. The germline CDR1 and CDR2 sequences are SQVTM and ANQGSEA. The CDR3 covers 14 residues. V lost 7 bases, J lost 5 bases, and 17 bases lay in between. CDR3 sequence reads: CSARTGTQTGELFF. The CDR3, as DNA: TGCAGCGCCCGCACGGGTACCCAGACCGGGGAGCTGTTTTTT.

This clonotype was counted many times. This rearrangement joins TRBV15 to TRBJ2-3; 7 bases match TRBD2. Trimming cost V 5 bases and J 3 bases; bases outside gene matches: 2. Germline CDR1 LNHNV, CDR2 YYDKDF (reference sequence). This CDR3 has 13 residues. This CDR3 is CATSAGRTDTQYF. CDR3 in DNA: TGTGCCACCAGCGCCGGGAGGACAGATACGCAGTATTTT.

The rearrangement joins TRBV11-2 to TRBJ2-7; weak D call: TRBD2 (5 bases). The CDR3 length is 11 residues. Germline V gene lookup returns CDR1 SGHAT and CDR2 FQNNGV. V lost 6 bases to trimming and J lost 2 bases, with 5 bases between them. Written as DNA, the CDR3 is TGTGCCAGCAGGAGGGCCTACGAGCAGTACTTC. Its translation is CASRRAYEQYF.

This clonotype was detected ten times or more. This chain joins TRBV7-2 and TRBJ2-3; TRBD2 matches at 13 bases. Losses at the gene ends were 5 bases for V and 6 bases for J; bases not matched to a gene: 17. Germline CDR1 and CDR2: SGHTA and FQGNSA. The CDR3 consists of 19 residues. The CDR3 loop is CASSPRLAGGLRTGDTQYF. For the CDR3, the DNA is TGTGCCAGCAGCCCAAGACTAGCGGGGGGCCTCCGGACGGGTGATACGCAGTATTTT.

V usage is TRBV4-3 and J usage is TRBJ2-7, with D maybe TRBD1 (5 bases). The CDR3 extends over 14 amino acids. Germline CDR1 reads LGHNA; CDR2 reads YSLEER. V lost 2 bases to trimming and J lost 1 base, with 9 bases between them. The CDR3 sequence: CASSQSTGSYEQYF. The CDR3 DNA is TGCGCCAGCAGCCAAAGCACAGGTTCCTACGAGCAGTACTTC.

This clonotype was seen ten or more times. The chain employs TRBV20-1 and TRBJ2-3; TRBD2 matches 9 bases. V shed 5 bases and J 4 bases; nucleotides not matched to a gene: 7. The germline gives CDR1 DFQATT, CDR2 SNEGSKA (reference sequence). This CDR3 comprises 14 residues. In nucleotides, the CDR3 is TGCAGTGCTCCTCTAGCGGGGAGGGCAGATACGCAGTATTTT. Its protein product is CSAPLAGRADTQYF.

This clonotype was seen ten or more times. The chain combines TRBV3-1 with TRBJ2-3; no reliable D call. Trimming stripped 2 bases from V and 6 bases from J, with 6 bases between. This CDR3 is built from 12 residues. Germline V gene sequence: CDR1 LGHDT, CDR2 YNNKEL (reference sequence). CDR3 sequence reads: CASSQSGDTQYF. The DNA of the CDR3 is TGTGCCAGCAGCCAAAGTGGGGATACGCAGTATTTT.

This clonotype was counted many times. The chain recombines TRBV30 with TRBJ2-5; tentative D call: TRBD1 (5 bases). The CDR3 spans 15 residues. The ends were cut back, 5 bases at V and 5 bases at J, with 21 bases in the middle. CDR1 is GTSNPN and CDR2 is SVGIG in the germline V gene (reference sequence). This CDR3 is CAWAQLNTAGETQYF. CDR3 in DNA: TGTGCCTGGGCCCAACTTAATACAGCAGGGGAGACCCAGTACTTC. The full variable domain, in which reference TRBV30 and TRBJ2-5 provide the parts outside the CDR3, is SQTIHQWPATLVQPVGSPLSLECTVEGTSNPNLYWYRQAAGRGLQLLFYSVGIGQISSEVPQNLSASRPQDRQFILSSKKLLLSDSGFYLCAWAQLNTAGETQYFGPGTRLLVL.

The chain has TRBV7-9 and TRBJ2-4, with no clear D. Germline V gives CDR1 SEHNR, CDR2 FQNEAQ (reference sequence). The CDR3 totals 15 residues. Trimming removed 4 bases from V and 5 bases from J, with 15 bases in between. Here the CDR3 DNA reads TGTGCCAGCAGCTCCCCGCTCGCCAGGCAAAACATTCAGTACTTC. Translation: CASSSPLARQNIQYF.

V usage is TRBV4-3 and J usage is TRBJ1-2; D is uncertain. This CDR3 comprises 13 residues. V was clipped by 0 bases and J by 5 bases, with 7 bases between them. Germline CDR1 is LGHNA and CDR2 is YSLEER. The CDR3 DNA reads TGCGCCAGCAGCCAAGAAAACGGGTATGGCTACACCTTC. It translates to CASSQENGYGYTF.

The sample holds a few counts of this clonotype. The chain joins TRBV7-2 to TRBJ1-1; no definite D call. Deletions cut 4 bases from V and 1 base from J, with 16 bases between. The CDR3 sequence is 16 residues long. CDR1 is SGHTA, CDR2 FQGNSA, per germline. This CDR3 is CASSSVREFGNTEAFF. CDR3 DNA: TGTGCCAGCAGCTCCGTCCGGGAGTTTGGGAACACTGAAGCTTTCTTT. Full variable domain (missing parts from reference TRBV7-2 and TRBJ1-1): GAGVSQSPSNKVTEKGKDVELRCDPISGHTALYWYRQSLGQGLEFLIYFQGNSAPDKSGLPSDRFSAERTGGSVSTLTIQRTQQEDSAVYLCASSSVREFGNTEAFFGQGTRLTVV.

This clonotype appeared many times. This chain joins TRBV5-1 and TRBJ2-7, with TRBD1 matching 8 bases. Trimming removed 4 bases from V and 7 bases from J; junction bases left unmatched: 10. This CDR3 has 14 amino acids. The germline V gene encodes CDR1 SGHRS and CDR2 YFSETQ. CDR3 coding DNA: TGCGCCAGCAGCCCGGGACAGGCTGTGGGGGAGCAGTACTTC. It is translated as CASSPGQAVGEQYF.

At least ten counts were recorded for this clonotype. The genes are TRBV9 and TRBJ2-5, with D maybe TRBD1 (5 bases). V shed 0 bases and J shed 1 base, with 10 bases lying between them. Germline-derived CDR1 and CDR2 are SGDLS and YYNGEE. This CDR3 region has 15 residues. The CDR3 bases are TGTGCCAGCAGCGTAGGGCAGGGCCCCCAAGAGACCCAGTACTTC. Encoded protein: CASSVGQGPQETQYF.